Listed below are T cell receptor beta chains from one sample, sequenced in a study of cytomegalovirus exposure and HLA in healthy donors. Repertoires were generated with immunoSEQ multiplex PCR, while TCRdb's copy carries only in-frame clones and drops some. The sample lists 95,000 to 150,000 clones, under 70% occurring once. Sequencing was performed on PBMCs. These receptors originate from a man younger than 35 in good health and CMV-seronegative. CDR3s include the opening cysteine and the closing phenylalanine or tryptophan. The order of the fields is clone size, D gene, J gene, V gene, CDR3 protein, CDR3 DNA. The D gene is left open where the match is weak. Size tells how often a clone was seen (once, few, many) or the class of an expanded clone, and some rows leave it out.

>NA|TRBD2|TRBJ2-5|TRBV29-1
CSVAGAQETQYF
TGCAGCGTAGCGGGAGCCCAAGAGACCCAGTACTTC
>NA|NA|TRBJ2-5|TRBV5-1
CASSLGGGRAGETQYF
TGCGCCAGCAGCTTGGGAGGGGGCAGAGCGGGAGAGACCCAGTACTTC
>few|NA|TRBJ1-5|TRBV29-1
CSARYSNQPQHF
TGCAGCGCTCGGTATAGCAATCAGCCCCAGCATTTT
>NA|NA|TRBJ1-1|TRBV19
CASSIPSTARAATEAFF
TGTGCCAGTAGTATTCCCTCGACAGCCAGGGCGGCGACTGAAGCTTTCTTT
>few|TRBD2|TRBJ2-3|TRBV7-2
CASSLARTSGFRSTDTQYF
TGTGCCAGCAGCTTAGCCCGGACTAGCGGATTTCGTAGCACAGATACGCAGTATTTT
>NA|NA|TRBJ1-1|TRBV5-1
CASSSAGGTEAFF
TGCGCCAGCAGCTCTGCGGGAGGGACTGAAGCTTTCTTT
>NA|NA|TRBJ2-7|TRBV6-5
CASSFLPSVEQYF
TGTGCCAGCAGTTTCCTCCCTTCGGTCGAGCAGTACTTC
>NA|TRBD2|TRBJ2-1|TRBV27
CASSASGIGQFF
TGTGCCAGCAGCGCTAGCGGGATCGGGCAGTTCTTC
>NA|TRBD1|TRBJ2-7|TRBV28
CASTPTGTGAREQYF
TGTGCCAGCACTCCAACCGGGACAGGGGCCCGAGAGCAGTACTTC
>NA|TRBD2|TRBJ2-2|TRBV5-1
CASSLPTSGGPGELFF
TGCGCCAGCAGCCTCCCGACTAGCGGGGGTCCCGGGGAGCTGTTTTTT
>NA|NA|TRBJ1-5|TRBV11-2
CASSKQGISNQPQHF
TGTGCCAGCAGCAAACAGGGAATAAGCAATCAGCCCCAGCATTTT
>NA|TRBD1|TRBJ2-1|TRBV15
CATSTRTGLGNEQFF
TGTGCCACCAGCACCCGGACAGGGCTCGGCAATGAGCAGTTCTTC
>NA|TRBD1|TRBJ1-2|TRBV7-8
CASSSGGGDRQQLNYGYTF
TGTGCCAGCAGCTCGGGCGGCGGGGACAGACAACAACTTAACTATGGCTACACCTTC